The T cell receptor (beta chain) described here comes from a study of early T cells in non-severe SARS-CoV-2 infection (dated by TCRdb to about 2021). About the full investigation: Because TCR sequencing was done on bulk RNA from unsorted whole blood, the alpha and beta chains could not be paired.

A case-control design nested within a healthcare worker cohort in London, UK, was used, with weekly nasopharyngeal swab PCR tests and blood sampling performed. Healthcare workers were enrolled in the week of the UK lockdown, from 23 to 31 March 2020, and were followed every week for up to about 16 weeks. This clonotype was counted between two and nine times. Its binding antigen is unknown. No much larger clonotype is one base removed from it; base qualities were not supplied. The library was produced with 5' RACE. The sequencing machine was a NextSeq 500. The TCR library protocol attached unique molecular identifiers to individual cDNA molecules to correct for sequencing error and PCR bias. TCR alpha and beta chains were both sequenced, and the abundances of alpha and beta sequences in each sample were closely correlated with each other. For the original study's pipeline: Decombinator V4 was used to annotate TCR sequences for V gene, J gene and CDR3. TCRs were defined as expanded if a significant change between any two time points was detected under a Poisson model with p below 0.0001. TCR abundances were normalised to the total number of TCRs sequenced in each sample and reported as counts per million. TRAV1-2 paired with TRAJ12, TRAJ20 or TRAJ33 defined MAIT TCRs, while TRAV10 paired with TRAJ18 defined iNKT TCRs. VDJdb, accessed 1 November 2021, was searched for CMV, EBV and SARS-CoV-2 annotated TCRs, excluding TCRs annotated for multiple antigens. TCRdb trimmed the raw reads at Q25, called clones with MiXCR and kept productive beta chains. Each record represents a unique CDR3 protein, reported with the most common genes and DNA among its rows. What appears here as the V and J calls and clone size reflects TCRdb's work, not the paper's. The sample table shows roughly 52,000 distinct CDR3 sequences, and about 7.1% are seen once. Of the sample, roughly 5% is held by the ten largest clones.

General study outcomes and caveats: VDJdb matching was skewed toward anti-spike CD8 responses and likely underestimated virus-specific expansions by missing private and CD4 specificities.

The germline V gene provides CDR1 MNHEY and CDR2 SVGAGI. A distance of 11 bases separates the germline ends of V and J, which lose 4 bases and 3 bases respectively. Measured from the cysteine to the phenylalanine, the CDR3 is 14 residues long. The read is trimmed to its CDR3 DNA, 42 bases read in frame from base 1. This receptor was taken from an adult who was a healthcare worker with PCR-confirmed SARS-CoV-2 infection or an uninfected control (not recorded which). The chain is encoded by TRBV6-5 joined to TRBJ2-3; the D segment is perhaps TRBD1 or TRBD2, each sharing 6 matched bases. Sample: whole blood, taken at baseline. The base sequence is TGTGCCAGCAGTTCTAGGGGGGCTACAGATACGCAGTATTTT. It translates as CASSSRGATDTQYF.